This entry lists 23 T cell receptor beta chains sequenced from one sample in a study of cytomegalovirus exposure and HLA in healthy donors. PCR used 60 Vbeta primers and 13 Jbeta primers. Only in-frame clones appear in the TCRdb table, and some are missing; sequencing was by immunoSEQ multiplex PCR. The data hold 150,000 or so clones, with approximately 75% observed a single time. The sequencing sample was made of PBMCs. The receptors were gathered from a man aged 18 to 35 in good health and CMV-seronegative.

The CDR3 is CASSPRSRHPYEQYF. In DNA, the CDR3 is TGTGCCAGCTCACCAAGATCGAGGCATCCCTACGAGCAGTACTTC. The chain employs TRBV18 and TRBJ2-7, with unresolved D. Germline values: CDR1 KGHSH, CDR2 LQKENI. The CDR3 runs 15 residues. The germline V and J ends were trimmed by 2 bases and 2 bases, with 13 bases remaining between them.

This clone has only one observation. The rearrangement joins TRBV29-1 to TRBJ1-2; D is uncertain. The CDR3 has 15 residues. Trimming removed 4 bases from V and 0 bases from J, with 15 bases in between. Germline lookup yields CDR1 SQVTM and CDR2 ANQGSEA. CDR3 nucleotides: TGCAGCGTTGCAGGCAGTAATGAACCTAACTATGGCTACACCTTC. Translation: CSVAGSNEPNYGYTF.

This rearrangement joins TRBV28 to TRBJ2-7; 9 bases agree with TRBD1. Germline CDR1 is MDHEN and CDR2 is SYDVKM. Losses at the gene ends were 2 bases for V and 7 bases for J; bases not matched to a gene: 9. This CDR3 comprises 15 residues. The CDR3 protein is CASSLEGQGWGEQYV. The CDR3 DNA reads as TGTGCCAGCAGTTTAGAGGGACAGGGTTGGGGGGAGCAGTACGTC.

This clone is categorized as medium-sized. In DNA form, the CDR3 reads TGTGCCATCAGGAATCGACAGGGGGCATACCACACCGGGGAGCTGTTTTTT. Protein product: CAIRNRQGAYHTGELFF. The chain uses TRBV10-3 and TRBJ2-2, with 10 bases aligning to TRBD1. The J segment lost 3 bases and the V segment lost 6 bases, leaving 10 bases of the junction unmatched. The germline V gene encodes CDR1 ENHRY and CDR2 SYGVKD. This CDR3 has 17 residues.

The gene calls are TRBV19 and TRBJ1-6; possibly TRBD1 for D (6 bases). Deletions cut 3 bases from V and 0 bases from J, with 9 bases between. The CDR3 covers 16 residues. Germline CDR1 reads LNHDA; CDR2 reads SQIVND (reference sequence). As DNA, the CDR3 is TGTGCCAGTAGTATGGACAGTTACTCCTATAATTCACCCCTCCACTTT. Amino acids: CASSMDSYSYNSPLHF.

The V call is TRBV13, the J call TRBJ1-4; D is uncertain. V lost 1 base and J 4 bases, leaving 7 bases between the germline ends. CDR3 length equals 14 residues. In germline, CDR1 is PRHDT, CDR2 FYEKMQ (reference sequence). The CDR3 region has the DNA TGTGCCAGCAGCTTAGAGCGTGGTAATGAAAAACTGTTTTTT. Its translation: CASSLERGNEKLFF.

The J gene is TRBJ1-5, the V gene TRBV6-1; 8 bases match TRBD1. The length of the CDR3 is 15 residues. The V gene's germline CDR1 is MNHNS and CDR2 SASEGT. Trimming took 2 bases from V and 2 from J; bases not matched to a gene: 2. The CDR3 DNA reads as TGTGCCAGCAGTGAAATGGACAGGGGCAATCAGCCCCAGCATTTT. Protein: CASSEMDRGNQPQHF.

The chain links TRBV29-1 to TRBJ2-1; D remains unclear. This CDR3 is built from 15 residues. The germline CDR1 and CDR2 sequences are SQVTM and ANQGSEA. V was clipped by 7 bases and J by 0 bases, with 16 bases between them. The CDR3 spells CSAWSGPSSYNEQFF. CDR3 nucleotide sequence: TGCAGCGCCTGGTCGGGTCCCAGCTCCTACAATGAGCAGTTCTTC.

The gene calls are TRBV9 and TRBJ1-2; 7 bases align to TRBD1. CDR1 is SGDLS and CDR2 is YYNGEE in the germline V gene. CDR3 length equals 15 residues. Trimming at V came to 4 bases and at J to 2 bases, leaving 8 bases not matched to a gene. This chain's CDR3 is CASSPTPGQNYGYTF. The CDR3 DNA sequence: TGTGCCAGCAGCCCGACCCCGGGACAGAACTATGGCTACACCTTC.

This clone was counted only a few times. This sequence joins TRBV6-5 and TRBJ2-7; possibly TRBD1 for D (6 bases). CDR1 MNHEY and CDR2 SVGAGI come from the germline V gene. This CDR3 has 16 residues. The V gene lost 4 bases and the J gene lost 2 bases, with 18 bases spanning the gap. CDR3 coding DNA: TGTGCCAGCAGTTTGAAACCCGGACAGCTGGCCTACGAGCAGTACTTC. Protein product: CASSLKPGQLAYEQYF.

The chain couples TRBV18 to TRBJ2-3, with a tentative D call TRBD2 (5 bases). CDR3 length equals 16 residues. The germline CDR1 and CDR2 sequences are KGHSH and LQKENI. V lost 3 bases, J lost 0 bases, and 13 bases lay in between. CDR3 residues: CASSPLIRGSTDTQYF. The CDR3 DNA is TGTGCCAGCTCACCGTTGATTCGGGGAAGCACAGATACGCAGTATTTT. The variable domain in full, with the rest retrieved from reference TRBV18 and TRBJ2-3, is NAGVMQNPRHLVRRRGQEARLRCSPMKGHSHVYWYRQLPEEGLKFMVYLQKENIIDESGMPKERFSAEFPKEGPSILRIQQVVRGDSAAYFCASSPLIRGSTDTQYFGPGTRLTVL.

This clone was detected only a few times. The genes are TRBV6-6 and TRBJ2-1; 7 bases are shared with TRBD1. There are 16 residues in the CDR3. Germline-derived CDR1 and CDR2 are MNHNY and SVGAGI (reference sequence). J was trimmed by 4 bases and V by 4 bases; bases with no gene match: 10. The CDR3 nucleotides read TGTGCCAGCAGTTCGCCTACAGGGGATGCTTACAATGAGCAGTTCTTC. Translated: CASSSPTGDAYNEQFF.

Only a few counts were recorded for this clone. CDR3 loop: CASSHAEGGSTDTQYF. Written as DNA, the CDR3 is TGTGCCAGCAGCCATGCAGAGGGAGGGTCTACAGATACGCAGTATTTT. The chain carries TRBV5-5 and TRBJ2-3; 7 nucleotides align to TRBD2. Germline loops: CDR1 SGHKS, CDR2 YYEKEE (reference sequence). V trimming: 4 bases; J trimming: 3 bases; junction bases outside the gene matches: 11. The CDR3 extends over 16 amino acids. Filled out from reference TRBV5-5 and TRBJ2-3, the complete variable domain reads DAGVTQSPTHLIKTRGQQVTLRCSPISGHKSVSWYQQVLGQGPQFIFQYYEKEERGRGNFPDRFSARQFPNYSSELNVNALLLGDSALYLCASSHAEGGSTDTQYFGPGTRLTVL.

The chain joins TRBV5-6 to TRBJ2-2; no clear D gene. The CDR3 runs to 13 residues. Trimming took off 3 bases at V and 6 bases at J, with 9 bases between the two ends. From germline, CDR1 is SGHDT and CDR2 YYEEEE. CDR3 in amino acids: CASSWAGSGELFF. The CDR3, as DNA: TGTGCCAGCAGCTGGGCTGGCTCCGGGGAGCTGTTTTTT.

V is TRBV27 and J is TRBJ2-2; TRBD2 matches at 10 bases. Germline trimming cut 2 bases from V and 6 bases from J; bases unmatched to any gene: 9. Germline values: CDR1 MNHEY, CDR2 SMNVEV (reference sequence). The CDR3 extends over 17 amino acids. CDR3 in DNA: TGTGCCAGCAGTTTAGCTCGGACTAGCGGAGTACCCGGGGAGCTGTTTTTT. It yields the protein CASSLARTSGVPGELFF.

The J gene is TRBJ2-1, the V gene TRBV27, with 12 nucleotides matching TRBD2. The CDR3 spans 15 residues. Trimming cost V 4 bases and J 5 bases; bases outside gene matches: 3. Germline V gene lookup returns CDR1 MNHEY and CDR2 SMNVEV (reference sequence). The CDR3 bases are TGTGCCAGCAGTTCCGGACTAGCGGGGAACAATGAGCAGTTCTTC. It specifies CASSSGLAGNNEQFF.

The chain is built from TRBV5-1 and TRBJ1-2, with TRBD1 identical over 8 bases. Trimming at V came to 4 bases and at J to 2 bases, leaving 4 bases not matched to a gene. The CDR3 consists of 14 residues. Germline V gene sequence: CDR1 SGHRS, CDR2 YFSETQ. The CDR3 sequence: CASSPTGGNYGYTF. As DNA, the CDR3 is TGCGCCAGCAGCCCCACAGGGGGAAACTATGGCTACACCTTC.

This rearrangement joins TRBV6-5 to TRBJ1-5; no clear D gene. Germline V gene sequence: CDR1 MNHEY, CDR2 SVGAGI. The CDR3 contains 14 residues. With 6 bases removed from V and 4 bases from J, the gap between germline ends came to 13 bases. The CDR3 nucleotides are TGTGCCAGCAGCCAAACGGGGTTTAATCAGCCCCAGCATTTT. This translates into CASSQTGFNQPQHF.

CDR3 sequence reads: CASSPRHLGGTQYF. CDR3 DNA: TGTGCCAGCAGCCCTCGACATCTAGGGGGGACCCAGTACTTC. The gene calls are TRBV7-6 and TRBJ2-5; possible D gene TRBD1, 6 bases. The ends were cut back, 5 bases at V and 7 bases at J, with 17 bases in the middle. This CDR3 is 14 amino acids long. Germline lookup yields CDR1 SGHVS and CDR2 FNYEAQ.

The J gene is TRBJ1-1, the V gene TRBV9; 7 bases align to TRBD1. This CDR3 comprises 14 residues. V gave up 5 bases and J gave up 3 bases; unmatched junction bases: 7. Germline CDR1 reads SGDLS; CDR2 reads YYNGEE. CDR3: CASSTGDWDTEAFF. The CDR3 nucleotides read TGTGCCAGCAGTACAGGGGATTGGGACACTGAAGCTTTCTTT.

This clone was recorded once. The chain has TRBV5-5 and TRBJ1-1; D gene uncertain. V lost 3 bases, J lost 4 bases, and 13 bases lay in between. The length of the CDR3 is 14 residues. Germline loops: CDR1 SGHKS, CDR2 YYEKEE (reference sequence). CDR3 DNA: TGTGCCAGCAGCTCCTCACGGGGAAGCACTGAAGCTTTCTTT. The encoded protein is CASSSSRGSTEAFF. Full variable domain (rest looked up from reference TRBV5-5 and TRBJ1-1): DAGVTQSPTHLIKTRGQQVTLRCSPISGHKSVSWYQQVLGQGPQFIFQYYEKEERGRGNFPDRFSARQFPNYSSELNVNALLLGDSALYLCASSSSRGSTEAFFGQGTRLTVV.

This clone was seen only a few times. This rearrangement joins TRBV6-1 to TRBJ2-1, with D maybe TRBD1 (5 bases). Germline CDR1 reads MNHNS; CDR2 reads SASEGT. This CDR3 comprises 15 residues. V was clipped by 7 bases and J by 4 bases, with 17 bases between them. In DNA form, the CDR3 reads TGTGCCAGCACTGGTCAGGGCTTTCCGTACAATGAGCAGTTCTTC. Translated: CASTGQGFPYNEQFF.

V and J are TRBV19 and TRBJ1-3; TRBD1 matches 7 bases. Germline V gives CDR1 LNHDA, CDR2 SQIVND (reference sequence). With 5 bases clipped from V and 1 base from J, the junction kept 2 bases outside the gene matches. This CDR3 is 14 amino acids long. The CDR3 is CASSPTGSGNTIYF. CDR3 nucleotides: TGTGCCAGTAGTCCGACAGGGTCTGGAAACACCATATATTTT.